A single TCR beta chain is shown here with its context. This clonotype showed up just a few times. Its binding antigen is unknown. There are no base qualities to consult, and no much larger clone falls within one base. The entry originates in a study of human T cells and chemical hapten exposure (dated by TCRdb to about 2021). Study-level background: For sensitization, 2% DPC in acetone was applied to an approximately 2 cm by approximately 2 cm area of upper inner arm skin. Blood for TCR sequencing was provided by twenty-nine alopecia patients at one to four time points (pre-sensitization, 2, 6 and 24 weeks). The patient cohort, mostly female, included alopecia areata with under or over 50% scalp involvement, alopecia totalis and alopecia universalis. Patients additionally received weekly therapeutic DPC doses to the scalp throughout the roughly 24-week study period. Libraries were pooled for sequencing, and variation in per-sample TCR yields was attributed mainly to small differences in library volumes within the pool. Patch testing was performed on the upper back with Finn chambers containing 0.01% DPC, and the patch tests were scored after 6 days according to International Contact Dermatitis Research Group standards. The study tracked peripheral blood TCR repertoire changes in vivo during primary and secondary sensitization to the hapten diphenylcyclopropenone (DPC) in alopecia patients. Blood was sampled from patients pre-sensitization (week 0) and at 2, 6 and about 24 weeks after DPC sensitization. On the study overall, not on this receptor specifically: The number of TCRs above 1 in 1000 frequency did not change with DPC sensitization; there was no evidence of global repertoire structure alterations. Expanded TCRs formed significantly more large CDR3 similarity clusters than pre-sensitization or healthy control sets, consistent with antigen-driven responses. Patch test score correlated positively with the number of PT1 expanded TCRs, reaching significance at thresholds 8, 16 and 32 but not at 4. Because all patients had alopecia, a presumed autoimmune disease, the immune response of the patients might differ from that of healthy individuals. Repeated subsampling changed both the strength of the expansion versus patch-test correlation and the threshold at which the correlation became significant.

This specimen's time point label, interpreted: patch test 1, 2 weeks after DPC sensitization. The meaning of the sample's treatment or condition label: therapeutic diphenylcyclopropenone sensitization with weekly scalp DPC. At each patch-test visit, blood was drawn before the patch test was applied. Eligible patients were aged 18 to 70, diagnosed with alopecia, deemed suitable for DPC therapy, and excluded if pregnant. Total RNA was extracted from unfractionated whole blood that had been collected in Tempus Blood RNA tubes. Libraries were prepared through RACE. Sequencer: NextSeq 500. During library preparation, unique molecular identifiers were attached to individual cDNA molecules so that TCRs could be counted in a quantitative, reproducible way. For every blood RNA sample, sequencing covered both the TCR alpha and TCR beta chains. Concerning the study's data processing: Samples had a median of 95,638 TCRs, with a range from about 23,224 to 750,000. The Decombinator software suite was used to annotate V, J and CDR3 in the TCR reads. For the PS versus PT1 abundance plots, all samples were subsampled to the same number of TCRs (28,000). Expanded TCRs were defined as absent before sensitization and observed at least eight times at the 2-week time point. TCRdb's own reprocessing of the public reads used fastp at Q25 and MiXCR and kept productive beta chains. Rows with one shared CDR3 protein collapse into an entry with the most common genes and DNA. For this entry, the V and J calls and clone size follow TCRdb and not the study's own pipeline. A total of 180,000 or so distinct CDR3 sequences appear in this sample, around 20% of them only once. The top ten clonotypes cover about 6.7% of the sample.

Clipping removes 1 base from V and 3 bases from J, with 4 as the unmatched junction base count. Measured from the cysteine to the phenylalanine, the CDR3 is 15 residues long. Only the CDR3 region is kept as DNA, spanning 45 bases read in frame from base 1. CDR1 KGHSH and CDR2 LQKENI were looked up in the germline V gene. Recombination linked TRBV18 to TRBJ2-7, with TRBD1 matching 9 junction bases. The starting material was whole blood, obtained in connection with sensitization to the hapten diphenylcyclopropenone (DPC). The clonotype comes from a woman in her forties or fifties with alopecia areata. Some clones in this sample may be carry-over from other donors' samples. For the CDR3, the sequence is CASSPQGQGVYEQYF. Read as DNA, the sequence is TGTGCCAGCTCACCACAGGGACAGGGTGTCTACGAGCAGTACTTC. The full variable domain, completed from the reference TRBV18 and TRBJ2-7 proteins outside the CDR3, reads NAGVMQNPRHLVRRRGQEARLRCSPMKGHSHVYWYRQLPEEGLKFMVYLQKENIIDESGMPKERFSAEFPKEGPSILRIQQVVRGDSAAYFCASSPQGQGVYEQYFGPGTRLTVT.